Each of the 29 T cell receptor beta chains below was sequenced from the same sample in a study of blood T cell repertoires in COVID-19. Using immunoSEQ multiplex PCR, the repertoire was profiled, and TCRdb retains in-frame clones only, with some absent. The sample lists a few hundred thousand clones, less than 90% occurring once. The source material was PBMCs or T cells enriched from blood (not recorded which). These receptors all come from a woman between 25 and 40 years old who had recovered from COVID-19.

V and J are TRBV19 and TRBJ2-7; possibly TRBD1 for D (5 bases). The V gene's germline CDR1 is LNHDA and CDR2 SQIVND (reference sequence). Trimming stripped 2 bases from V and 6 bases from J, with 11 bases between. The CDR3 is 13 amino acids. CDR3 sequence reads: CASSIPGGAEQYF. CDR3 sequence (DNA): TGTGCCAGTAGTATACCGGGTGGGGCCGAGCAGTACTTC.

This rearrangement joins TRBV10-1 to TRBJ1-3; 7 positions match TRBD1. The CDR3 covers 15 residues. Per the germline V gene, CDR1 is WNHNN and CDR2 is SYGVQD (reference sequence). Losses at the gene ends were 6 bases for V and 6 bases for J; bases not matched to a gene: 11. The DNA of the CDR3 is TGCGCCAGCAGCGAAAACTCCGGGACAGCAAACACCATATATTTT. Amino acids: CASSENSGTANTIYF.

The CDR3 region has the DNA TGTGCCAGCCGAGTAAACAGGGATTCACCCCTCCACTTT. Protein: CASRVNRDSPLHF. The V and J genes are TRBV6-5 and TRBJ1-6, with a weak D call TRBD1 (6 bases). The V gene lost 8 bases and the J gene lost 8 bases, with 13 bases spanning the gap. This CDR3 has 13 residues. The germline gives CDR1 MNHEY, CDR2 SVGAGI.

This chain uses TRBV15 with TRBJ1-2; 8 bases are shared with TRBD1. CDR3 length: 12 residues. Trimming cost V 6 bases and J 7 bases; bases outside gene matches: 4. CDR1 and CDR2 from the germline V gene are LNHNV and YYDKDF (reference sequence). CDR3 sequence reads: CATRQGASGYTF. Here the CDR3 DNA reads TGTGCCACCAGGCAGGGGGCTAGTGGCTACACCTTC. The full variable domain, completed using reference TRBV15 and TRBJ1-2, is DAMVIQNPRYQVTQFGKPVTLSCSQTLNHNVMYWYQQKSSQAPKLLFHYYDKDFNNEADTPDNFQSRRPNTSFCFLDIRSPGLGDTAMYLCATRQGASGYTFGSGTRLTVV.

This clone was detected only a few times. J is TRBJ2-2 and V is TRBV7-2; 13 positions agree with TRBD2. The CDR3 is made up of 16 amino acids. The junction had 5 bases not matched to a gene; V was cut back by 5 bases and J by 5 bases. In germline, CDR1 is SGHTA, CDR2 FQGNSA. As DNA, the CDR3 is TGTGCCAGCAGCCGTGGACTAGCGGGAGAAACCGGGGAGCTGTTTTTT. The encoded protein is CASSRGLAGETGELFF.

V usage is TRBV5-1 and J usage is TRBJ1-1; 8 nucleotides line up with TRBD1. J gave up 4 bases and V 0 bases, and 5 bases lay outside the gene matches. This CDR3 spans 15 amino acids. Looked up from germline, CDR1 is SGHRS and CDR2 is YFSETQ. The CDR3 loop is CASSLERTGRTEAFF. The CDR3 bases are TGCGCCAGCAGCTTGGAGAGGACAGGGCGCACTGAAGCTTTCTTT. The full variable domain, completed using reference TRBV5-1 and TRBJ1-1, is KAGVTQTPRYLIKTRGQQVTLSCSPISGHRSVSWYQQTPGQGLQFLFEYFSETQRNKGNFPGRFSGRQFSNSRSEMNVSTLELGDSALYLCASSLERTGRTEAFFGQGTRLTVV.

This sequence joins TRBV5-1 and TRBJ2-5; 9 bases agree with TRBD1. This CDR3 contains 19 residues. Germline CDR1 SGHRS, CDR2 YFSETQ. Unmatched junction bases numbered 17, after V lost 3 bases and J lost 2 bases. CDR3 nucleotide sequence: TGCGCCAGCAGCTCCCTTCCGGGACAGGGTTTTTCTGATCAAGAGACCCAGTACTTC. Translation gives CASSSLPGQGFSDQETQYF.

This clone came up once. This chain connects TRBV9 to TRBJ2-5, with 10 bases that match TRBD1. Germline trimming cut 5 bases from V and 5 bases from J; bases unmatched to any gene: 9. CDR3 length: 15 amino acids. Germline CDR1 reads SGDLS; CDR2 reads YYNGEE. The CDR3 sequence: CASSLWTGGYETQYF. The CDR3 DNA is TGTGCCAGCAGTCTTTGGACAGGGGGTTATGAGACCCAGTACTTC.

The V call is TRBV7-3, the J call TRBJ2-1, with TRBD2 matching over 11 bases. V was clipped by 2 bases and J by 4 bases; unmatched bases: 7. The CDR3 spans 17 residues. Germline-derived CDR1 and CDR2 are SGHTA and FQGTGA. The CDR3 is CASSLGTSGPDYNEQFF. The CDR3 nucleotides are TGTGCCAGCAGCTTAGGGACTAGCGGCCCCGATTACAATGAGCAGTTCTTC.

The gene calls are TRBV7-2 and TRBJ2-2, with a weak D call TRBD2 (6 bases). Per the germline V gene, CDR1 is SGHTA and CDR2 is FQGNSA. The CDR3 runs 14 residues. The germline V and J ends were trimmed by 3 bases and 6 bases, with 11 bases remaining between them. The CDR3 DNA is TGTGCCAGCAGCTTCCGGGAGCCTGCCGGGGAGCTGTTTTTT. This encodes CASSFREPAGELFF. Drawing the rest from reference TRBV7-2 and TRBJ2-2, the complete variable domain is GAGVSQSPSNKVTEKGKDVELRCDPISGHTALYWYRQSLGQGLEFLIYFQGNSAPDKSGLPSDRFSAERTGGSVSTLTIQRTQQEDSAVYLCASSFREPAGELFFGEGSRLTVL.

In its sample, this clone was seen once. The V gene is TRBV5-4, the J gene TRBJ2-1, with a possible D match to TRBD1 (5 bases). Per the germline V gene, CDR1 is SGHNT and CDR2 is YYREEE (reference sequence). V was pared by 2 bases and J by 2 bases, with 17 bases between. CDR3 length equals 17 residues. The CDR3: CASSFGYPGAPYNEQFF. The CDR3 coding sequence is TGTGCCAGCAGCTTTGGGTACCCTGGGGCCCCCTACAATGAGCAGTTCTTC. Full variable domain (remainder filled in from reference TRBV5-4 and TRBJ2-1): ETGVTQSPTHLIKTRGQQVTLRCSSQSGHNTVSWYQQALGQGPQFIFQYYREEENGRGNFPPRFSGLQFPNYSSELNVNALELDDSALYLCASSFGYPGAPYNEQFFGPGTRLTVL.

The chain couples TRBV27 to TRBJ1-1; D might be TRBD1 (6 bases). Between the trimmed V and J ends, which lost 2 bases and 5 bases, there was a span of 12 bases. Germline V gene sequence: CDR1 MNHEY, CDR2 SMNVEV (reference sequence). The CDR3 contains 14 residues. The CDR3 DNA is TGTGCCAGCAGTTTAAGGGGGTCCGAGACTGAAGCTTTCTTT. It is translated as CASSLRGSETEAFF.

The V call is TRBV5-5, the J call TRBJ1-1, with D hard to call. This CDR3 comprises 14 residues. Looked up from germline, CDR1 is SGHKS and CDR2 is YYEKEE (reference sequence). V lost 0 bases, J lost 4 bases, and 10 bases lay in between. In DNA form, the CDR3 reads TGTGCCAGCAGCTTGGTCCAGGTCAGCACTGAAGCTTTCTTT. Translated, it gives CASSLVQVSTEAFF.

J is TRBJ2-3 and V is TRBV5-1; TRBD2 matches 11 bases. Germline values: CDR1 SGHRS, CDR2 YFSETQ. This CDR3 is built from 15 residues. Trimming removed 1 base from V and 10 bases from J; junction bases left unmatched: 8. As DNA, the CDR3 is TGCGCCAGCAGCTTGACGACTAGCGGGAATTCTCCGCAGTATTTT. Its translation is CASSLTTSGNSPQYF.

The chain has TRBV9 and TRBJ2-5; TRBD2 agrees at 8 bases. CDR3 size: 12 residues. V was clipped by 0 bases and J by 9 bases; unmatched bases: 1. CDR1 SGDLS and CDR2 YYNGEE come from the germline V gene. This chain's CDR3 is CASSVAGGAQYF. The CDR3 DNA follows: TGTGCCAGCAGCGTAGCGGGGGGGGCCCAGTACTTC.

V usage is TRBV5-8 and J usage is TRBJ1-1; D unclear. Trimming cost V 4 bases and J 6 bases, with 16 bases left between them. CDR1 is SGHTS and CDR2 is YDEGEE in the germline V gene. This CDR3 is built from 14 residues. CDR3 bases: TGTGCCAGCAGCGGCCGGGAGGTGGTTTCTGAAGCTTTCTTT. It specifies CASSGREVVSEAFF.

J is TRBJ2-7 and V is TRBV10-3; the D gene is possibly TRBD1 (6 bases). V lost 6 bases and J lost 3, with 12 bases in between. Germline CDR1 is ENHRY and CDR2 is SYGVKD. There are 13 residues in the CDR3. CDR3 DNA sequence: TGTGCCATCAGCGAGGGGGACAACTACGAGCAGTACTTC. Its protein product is CAISEGDNYEQYF.

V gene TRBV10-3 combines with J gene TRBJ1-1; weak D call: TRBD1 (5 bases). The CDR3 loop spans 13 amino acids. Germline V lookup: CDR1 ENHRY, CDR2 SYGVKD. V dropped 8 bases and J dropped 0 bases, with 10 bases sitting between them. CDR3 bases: TGTGCCATCGGGGGGTACATGAACACTGAAGCTTTCTTT. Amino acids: CAIGGYMNTEAFF.

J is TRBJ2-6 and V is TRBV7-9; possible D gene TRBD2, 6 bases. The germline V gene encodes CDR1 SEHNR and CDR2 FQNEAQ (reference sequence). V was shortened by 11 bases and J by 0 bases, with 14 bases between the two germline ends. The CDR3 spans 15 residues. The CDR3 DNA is TGTGCCTCAGCGGACGGGAGCTCTGGGGCCAACGTCCTGACTTTC. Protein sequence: CASADGSSGANVLTF.

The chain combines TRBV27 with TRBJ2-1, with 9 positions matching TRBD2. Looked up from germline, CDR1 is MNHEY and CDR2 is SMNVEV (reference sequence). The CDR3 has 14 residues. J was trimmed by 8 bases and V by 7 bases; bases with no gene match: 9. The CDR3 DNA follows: TGTGCCAGCACCACCGGGACTAGCATCGATGAGCAGTTCTTC. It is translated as CASTTGTSIDEQFF.

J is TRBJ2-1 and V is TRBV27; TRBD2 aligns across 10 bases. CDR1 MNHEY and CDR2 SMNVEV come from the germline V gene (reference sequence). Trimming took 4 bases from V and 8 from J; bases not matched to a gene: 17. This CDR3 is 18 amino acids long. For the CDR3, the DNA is TGTGCCAGCAGTTCTTTCCTCCGAGAAGCGGGAGGGAAGGATGAGCAGTTCTTC. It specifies CASSSFLREAGGKDEQFF.

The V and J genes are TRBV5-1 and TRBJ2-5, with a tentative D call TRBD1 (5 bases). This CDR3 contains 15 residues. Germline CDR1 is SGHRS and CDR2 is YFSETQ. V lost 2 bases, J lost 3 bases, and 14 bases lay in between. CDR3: CASSFGADIEETQYF. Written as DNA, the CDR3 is TGCGCCAGCAGCTTTGGGGCCGATATTGAAGAGACCCAGTACTTC.

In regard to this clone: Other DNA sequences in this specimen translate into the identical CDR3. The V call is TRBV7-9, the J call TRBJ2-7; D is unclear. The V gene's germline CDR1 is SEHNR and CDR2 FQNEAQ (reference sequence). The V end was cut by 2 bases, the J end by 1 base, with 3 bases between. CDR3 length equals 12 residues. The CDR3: CASSLSSYEQYF. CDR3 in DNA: TGTGCCAGCAGCTTATCGTCCTACGAGCAGTACTTC.

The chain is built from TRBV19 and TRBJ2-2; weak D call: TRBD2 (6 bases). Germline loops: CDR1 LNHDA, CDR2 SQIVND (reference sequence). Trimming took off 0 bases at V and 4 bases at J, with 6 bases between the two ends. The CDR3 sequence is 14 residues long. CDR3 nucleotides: TGTGCCAGTAGTATAGAGCGGGGCACCGGGGAGCTGTTTTTT. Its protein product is CASSIERGTGELFF.

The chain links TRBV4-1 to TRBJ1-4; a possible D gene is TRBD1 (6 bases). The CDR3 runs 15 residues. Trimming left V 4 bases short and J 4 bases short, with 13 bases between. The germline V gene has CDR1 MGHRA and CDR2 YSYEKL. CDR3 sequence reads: CASSPGRGFNEKLFF. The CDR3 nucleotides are TGCGCCAGCAGCCCCGGTAGGGGGTTTAATGAAAAACTGTTTTTT.

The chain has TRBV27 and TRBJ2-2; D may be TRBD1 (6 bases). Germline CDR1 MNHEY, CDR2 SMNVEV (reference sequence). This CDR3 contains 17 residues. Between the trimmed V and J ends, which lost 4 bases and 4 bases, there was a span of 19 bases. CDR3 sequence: CASSYKTGTLLTGELFF. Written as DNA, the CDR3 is TGTGCCAGCAGTTACAAAACCGGGACACTTCTCACCGGGGAGCTGTTTTTT.

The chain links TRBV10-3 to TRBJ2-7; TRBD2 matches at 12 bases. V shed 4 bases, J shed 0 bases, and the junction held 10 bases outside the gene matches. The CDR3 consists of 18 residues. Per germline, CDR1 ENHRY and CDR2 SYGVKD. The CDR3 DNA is TGTGCCATCAGTGTAGTACTAGCGGGGGGCCTAAGCTCCTACGAGCAGTACTTC. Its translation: CAISVVLAGGLSSYEQYF.

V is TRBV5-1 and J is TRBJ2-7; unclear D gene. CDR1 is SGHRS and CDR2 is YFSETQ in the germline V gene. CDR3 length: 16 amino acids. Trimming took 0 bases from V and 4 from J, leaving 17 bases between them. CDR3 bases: TGCGCCAGCAGCTTGGAAATCGGCCAGGCCATTTACGAGCAGTACTTC. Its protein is CASSLEIGQAIYEQYF.

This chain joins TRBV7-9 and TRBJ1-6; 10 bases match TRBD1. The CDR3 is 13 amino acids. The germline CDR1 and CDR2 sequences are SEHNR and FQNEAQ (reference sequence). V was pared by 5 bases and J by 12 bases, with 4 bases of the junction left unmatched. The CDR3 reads CASSLGTGEPLHF. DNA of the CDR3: TGTGCCAGCAGCCTCGGGACAGGGGAACCCCTCCACTTT.